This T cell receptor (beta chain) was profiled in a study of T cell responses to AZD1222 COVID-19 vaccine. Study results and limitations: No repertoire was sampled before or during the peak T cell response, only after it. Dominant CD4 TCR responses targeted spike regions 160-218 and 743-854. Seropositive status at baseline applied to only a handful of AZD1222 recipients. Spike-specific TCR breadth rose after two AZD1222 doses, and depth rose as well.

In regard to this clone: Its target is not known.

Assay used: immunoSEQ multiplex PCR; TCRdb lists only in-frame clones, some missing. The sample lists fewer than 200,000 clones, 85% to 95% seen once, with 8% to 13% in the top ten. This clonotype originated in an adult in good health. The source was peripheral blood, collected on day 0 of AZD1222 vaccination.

The CDR3 protein is CASSATGQGNSEQYF. DNA of the CDR3: TGTGCCAGCAGCGCCACAGGACAGGGGAACTCCGAGCAGTACTTC. The V call is TRBV9, the J call TRBJ2-7, with 9 positions matching TRBD1. With 3 bases clipped from V and 6 bases from J, the junction kept 10 bases outside the gene matches. The V gene's germline CDR1 is SGDLS and CDR2 YYNGEE. This CDR3 is built from 15 residues. Full variable domain (outside the CDR3, taken from reference TRBV9 and TRBJ2-7): DSGVTQTPKHLITATGQRVTLRCSPRSGDLSVYWYQQSLDQGLQFLIQYYNGEERAKGNILERFSAQQFPDLHSELNLSSLELGDSALYFCASSATGQGNSEQYFGPGTRLTVT.